A selection of T cell receptor beta chains follows, all from one sample in a study of shared T cell receptors in the human thymus. The method was immunoSEQ multiplex PCR; TCRdb's version includes in-frame clones alone and lacks a portion of them. The data show roughly 550,000 clones, with roughly 74% seen just once and approximately 0.013% held by the top ten. The same specimen was also included in a second study, on human thymus T cells.

The sample comprised thymocytes. The receptor source for this set is a boy less than two years old with a congenital heart defect. Each CDR3 is given with its conserved first and last residue. Each record gives: J gene, V gene, D gene, CDR3 DNA, CDR3 protein. The D gene is left open where the match is weak.

>TRBJ2-7|TRBV6-6|.
TGTGCCAGCAGTTCCCGACAGATACTGCCCTACGAGCAGTACTTC
CASSSRQILPYEQYF
>TRBJ2-7|TRBV27|.
TGTGCCAGCAGTTTAGATCTTTCGTCAGGGACCTACGAGCAGTACTTC
CASSLDLSSGTYEQYF
>TRBJ1-1|TRBV27|.
TGTGCCAGCAGAGGGGAAACTGAAGCTTTCTTT
CASRGETEAFF
>TRBJ2-3|TRBV5-1|.
TGCGCCAGCAGCCACCGGTTTTCTAGCACAGATACGCAGTATTTT
CASSHRFSSTDTQYF
>TRBJ1-1|TRBV7-9|.
TGTGCCAGCAGCACTGGGGCCAGAGTTGAAGCTTTCTTT
CASSTGARVEAFF
>TRBJ2-7|TRBV27|.
TGTGCCAGCACCGCGGCCCCCCTATACGAGCAGTACTTC
CASTAAPLYEQYF
>TRBJ2-1|TRBV27|TRBD2
TGTGCCAGCAGTTTACAGGGACTATACATTGATGAGCAGTTCTTC
CASSLQGLYIDEQFF
>TRBJ1-4|TRBV15|TRBD1
TGTGCCACCAGCGGATGGACAGGAGCACTTGCAACTAATGAAAAACTGTTTTTT
CATSGWTGALATNEKLFF
>TRBJ2-1|TRBV7-2|.
TGTGCCAGCAGCCGGGTTAGGCGGGGGCCGAGCTCCTACAATGAGCAGTTCTTC
CASSRVRRGPSSYNEQFF
>TRBJ2-7|TRBV27|.
TGTGCCAGCGGTGCCCCGGGGGAGCAGTACTTC
CASGAPGEQYF
>TRBJ1-4|TRBV19|.
TGTGCCAGTAGTATAGGATCCCCGGGACTCCAAATGGTATCGACTAATGAAAAACTGTTTTTT
CASSIGSPGLQMVSTNEKLFF
>TRBJ2-7|TRBV27|TRBD1
TGTGCCAGCAGTAATTCCGGGACAGACTACGAGCAGTACTTC
CASSNSGTDYEQYF
>TRBJ2-7|TRBV28|TRBD2
TGTGCCAGCAACGACCACCTCGTGGGTCTAGCGGGTTCCTACGAGCAGTACTTC
CASNDHLVGLAGSYEQYF
>TRBJ2-7|TRBV4-3|.
TGCGCCAGCAGCCCCATGACAGGGGGGGAACCGGGAGGGAGCTCCTACGAGCAGTACTTC
CASSPMTGGEPGGSSYEQYF
>TRBJ2-1|TRBV7-2|.
TGTGCCAGCAGCGGGAAGGAGGTGAATGAGCAGTTCTTC
CASSGKEVNEQFF
>TRBJ2-7|TRBV7-6|TRBD2
TGTGCCAGCAGCTCGCTAGCGGGAGGACCCTACGAGCAGTACTTC
CASSSLAGGPYEQYF
>TRBJ1-1|TRBV27|.
TGTGCCAGCAGTTTGGCCTCAGGCCGGTACACTGAAGCTTTCTTT
CASSLASGRYTEAFF
>TRBJ2-7|TRBV18|.
TGTGCCAGCTCACCTAGGCGACTAGAAAGGTTGTACGAGCAGTACTTC
CASSPRRLERLYEQYF
>TRBJ1-1|TRBV6-5|.
TGTGCCAGCAGTAGCTTTTCGGGGGTAGAGACTGAAGCTTTCTTT
CASSSFSGVETEAFF
>TRBJ1-2|TRBV30|.
TGTGCCTGGAGTGTGGAGGGCGCTAACTATGGCTACACCTTC
CAWSVEGANYGYTF
>TRBJ1-4|TRBV29-1|.
TGCAGCGCCCCCTCCTCGGACAGCTCCGAAAAACTGTTTTTT
CSAPSSDSSEKLFF
>TRBJ2-3|TRBV27|TRBD2
TGTGCCAGCAGTGCCTTTCCTTGGCTAGCGGGGGGAGATACGCAGTATTTT
CASSAFPWLAGGDTQYF
>TRBJ1-2|TRBV6-5|TRBD1
TGTGCCAGCAGTTCCCTCAGGGGGCGGGGTGGCTACACCTTC
CASSSLRGRGGYTF
>TRBJ2-7|TRBV18|.
TGTGCCAGCTCACCCCCTTCGGGGGAGCTCTACGAGCAGTACTTC
CASSPPSGELYEQYF
>TRBJ2-1|TRBV2|.
TGTGCCAGCAGTGACCCGAGCGGAAGCTCCTACAATGAGCAGTTCTTC
CASSDPSGSSYNEQFF
>TRBJ2-7|TRBV10-1|TRBD1
TGCGCCAGCAGTGAGCGACAGGGAAAGAGGGGCGAGCAGTACTTC
CASSERQGKRGEQYF
>TRBJ2-1|TRBV7-9|TRBD2
TGTGCCAGCAGCTTAGGGGGACTAGCAGGGATTGAGCAGTTCTTC
CASSLGGLAGIEQFF